This entry lists 15 T cell receptor beta chains sequenced from one sample in a study of shared T cell receptors in the human thymus. Only in-frame clones appear in the TCRdb table, and some are missing; sequencing was by immunoSEQ multiplex PCR. The sample contains approximately 580,000 clones, around 78% of which appear only once. These sequences were also reported in another study, on human thymus T cells.

Source material: thymocytes. The origin of the receptors is a boy younger than two with a congenital heart defect.

This chain joins TRBV9 and TRBJ1-2; 11 positions match TRBD1. This CDR3 spans 19 amino acids. The V gene end was trimmed by 6 bases and the J gene end by 4 bases; junction bases not matched to a gene: 20. Germline lookup yields CDR1 SGDLS and CDR2 YYNGEE. This chain's CDR3 is CASTRLPLDRGRRGYGYTF. For the CDR3, the DNA is TGTGCCAGCACCCGTCTACCCCTGGACAGGGGGCGCAGAGGCTATGGCTACACCTTC.

V usage is TRBV11-3 and J usage is TRBJ1-1, with 10 bases lining up with TRBD1. The V and J ends lost 5 bases and 3 bases, in that order; junction bases with no gene match: 3. This CDR3 is 14 amino acids long. CDR1 is SGHNT and CDR2 is YENEEA in the germline V gene. The CDR3 DNA follows: TGTGCCAGCAGCCCAGACAGGGGGCACACTGAAGCTTTCTTT. As protein: CASSPDRGHTEAFF.

The J gene is TRBJ1-1, the V gene TRBV19, with D possibly matching TRBD1 (6 bases). This CDR3 comprises 15 residues. Trimming removed 5 bases from V and 4 bases from J, with 17 bases in between. CDR1 LNHDA and CDR2 SQIVND come from the germline V gene (reference sequence). The CDR3 DNA reads as TGTGCCAGTAGTCCCAACAGGGATGATAGCACTGAAGCTTTCTTT. It translates to CASSPNRDDSTEAFF.

The V and J genes are TRBV13 and TRBJ1-5; weak D call: TRBD1 (5 bases). Germline CDR1 and CDR2: PRHDT and FYEKMQ (reference sequence). Trimming removed 2 bases from V and 9 bases from J, with 11 bases in between. CDR3 length equals 13 residues. The CDR3 bases are TGTGCCAGCAGCTTACAGGGAAATGCGCCCCAGCATTTT. Amino acids: CASSLQGNAPQHF.

The CDR3 DNA sequence: TGTGCCAGCACCCCCGGGGGGGCACGCCAGCCCCAGCATTTT. This translates into CASTPGGARQPQHF. V gene TRBV2 combines with J gene TRBJ1-5, with D possibly matching TRBD1 (6 bases). CDR3 length: 14 residues. Per the germline V gene, CDR1 is SNHLY and CDR2 is FYNNEI. V lost 7 bases and J lost 7, with 17 bases in between. Drawing the rest from reference TRBV2 and TRBJ1-5, the complete variable domain is EPEVTQTPSHQVTQMGQEVILRCVPISNHLYFYWYRQILGQKVEFLVSFYNNEISEKSEIFDDQFSVERPDGSNFTLKIRSTKLEDSAMYFCASTPGGARQPQHFGDGTRLSIL.

The chain employs TRBV27 and TRBJ2-2; no firm D call. The CDR3 totals 15 residues. In germline, CDR1 is MNHEY, CDR2 SMNVEV (reference sequence). The V and J ends lost 4 bases and 1 base respectively, with 10 bases between them. Here the CDR3 reads CASSYRELNTGELFF. The CDR3 DNA sequence: TGTGCCAGCAGTTACCGCGAACTGAACACCGGGGAGCTGTTTTTT.

This clone was picked up a small number of times. J is TRBJ2-2 and V is TRBV5-4, with TRBD2 matching over 10 bases. Trimming cost V 7 bases and J 2 bases; bases outside gene matches: 5. Germline V gives CDR1 SGHNT, CDR2 YYREEE (reference sequence). The CDR3 sequence is 15 residues long. The CDR3 spells CASRIAGGNTGELFF. CDR3 in DNA: TGTGCCAGCCGCATAGCGGGAGGTAACACCGGGGAGCTGTTTTTT.

The chain employs TRBV27 and TRBJ1-4, with TRBD1 matching 8 bases. Trimming took 6 bases from V and 5 from J; bases not matched to a gene: 11. This CDR3 region has 16 residues. Germline CDR1 is MNHEY and CDR2 is SMNVEV (reference sequence). CDR3: CASRPTRDRRNEKLFF. The DNA for the CDR3 is TGTGCCAGCAGACCCACCCGGGACAGGAGGAATGAAAAACTGTTTTTT.

The CDR3, as DNA: TGCGCCAGCAGCTTGGGACTAGCGGAGCTAAGGGGGAATGAGCAGTTCTTC. Protein: CASSLGLAELRGNEQFF. The gene calls are TRBV5-1 and TRBJ2-1; 9 bases are shared with TRBD2. Germline trimming cut 0 bases from V and 7 bases from J; bases unmatched to any gene: 11. The CDR3 contains 17 residues. The germline V gene has CDR1 SGHRS and CDR2 YFSETQ.

The genes are TRBV6-6 and TRBJ1-2; 9 bases align to TRBD1. The V and J ends lost 6 bases and 2 bases, in that order; junction bases with no gene match: 10. CDR3 length: 16 residues. The germline V gene has CDR1 MNHNY and CDR2 SVGAGI (reference sequence). CDR3 nucleotide sequence: TGTGCCAGCAGGGGGACAGGGACCCTTCCCAACTATGGCTACACCTTC. Translated: CASRGTGTLPNYGYTF.

This chain connects TRBV9 to TRBJ2-1; D is unclear. Trimming shortened V by 2 bases and J by 0 bases, and 12 bases separated the two germline ends. The CDR3 spans 16 residues. Germline-derived CDR1 and CDR2 are SGDLS and YYNGEE. Written as DNA, the CDR3 is TGTGCCAGCAGCGTCAGACACCTCTCCTCCTACAATGAGCAGTTCTTC. Its protein is CASSVRHLSSYNEQFF. Full variable domain (missing parts from reference TRBV9 and TRBJ2-1): DSGVTQTPKHLITATGQRVTLRCSPRSGDLSVYWYQQSLDQGLQFLIQYYNGEERAKGNILERFSAQQFPDLHSELNLSSLELGDSALYFCASSVRHLSSYNEQFFGPGTRLTVL.

V gene TRBV28 combines with J gene TRBJ2-3; a weak D match, TRBD2 (7 bases). Germline loops: CDR1 MDHEN, CDR2 SYDVKM. The CDR3 sequence is 15 residues long. The V end was cut by 6 bases, the J end by 6 bases, with 19 bases between. Here the CDR3 reads CASSLCRGADDTQYF. Written as DNA, the CDR3 is TGTGCCAGCAGCCTGTGCCGGGGGGCGGACGATACGCAGTATTTT.

The V call is TRBV7-2, the J call TRBJ2-1, with unresolved D. The CDR3 extends over 19 amino acids. Per the germline V gene, CDR1 is SGHTA and CDR2 is FQGNSA. Trimming removed 7 bases at V and 2 bases at J, with 27 bases between. The chain's CDR3 is CASTPVGSGSPAPYNEQFF. For the CDR3, the DNA is TGTGCCAGCACCCCTGTGGGTTCAGGTTCGCCAGCTCCCTACAATGAGCAGTTCTTC.

J is TRBJ2-7 and V is TRBV7-3; D is ambiguous. Germline lookup yields CDR1 SGHTA and CDR2 FQGTGA. V gave up 7 bases and J gave up 3 bases, with 4 bases separating them. The CDR3 totals 10 residues. The CDR3 DNA reads TGTGCCAGCACCCGCTACGAGCAGTACTTC. It is translated as CASTRYEQYF.

The gene calls are TRBV5-8 and TRBJ2-2; the match to TRBD2 covers 7 bases. The CDR3 is 15 residues long. Per the germline V gene, CDR1 is SGHTS and CDR2 is YDEGEE. V dropped 5 bases and J dropped 5; count of bases not matched to a gene: 9. CDR3 loop: CASRPGTMHTGELFF. In DNA, the CDR3 is TGTGCCAGCAGGCCTGGGACTATGCATACCGGGGAGCTGTTTTTT. Using reference TRBV5-8 and TRBJ2-2 for the parts outside the CDR3, the full variable domain is EAGVTQSPTHLIKTRGQQATLRCSPISGHTSVYWYQQALGLGLQFLLWYDEGEERNRGNFPPRFSGRQFPNYSSELNVNALELEDSALYLCASRPGTMHTGELFFGEGSRLTVL.